Following are 27 T cell receptor beta chains from one sample sequenced in a study of blood T cell repertoires in COVID-19. The repertoire was sequenced with immunoSEQ multiplex PCR; TCRdb's copy has only in-frame clones and lacks some. The sample yields about 410,000 clones, 75% to 90% seen once. Input material: peripheral blood. The receptors stem from a woman in her 30s with active or convalescent COVID-19.

The V call is TRBV11-2, the J call TRBJ2-7; TRBD1 matches at 11 bases. The trim removed 4 bases at V and 0 bases at J, leaving 8 bases unmatched. Germline V gives CDR1 SGHAT, CDR2 FQNNGV. The CDR3 totals 17 residues. CDR3 protein: CASSSLGGQGASYEQYF. The CDR3 DNA sequence: TGTGCCAGCAGCTCCTTAGGTGGACAGGGGGCCTCCTACGAGCAGTACTTC.

The chain couples TRBV27 to TRBJ1-2; D possibly corresponds to TRBD1 (5 bases). The CDR3 covers 17 residues. Deletions cut 2 bases from V and 4 bases from J, with 20 bases between. CDR1 is MNHEY and CDR2 is SMNVEV in the germline V gene (reference sequence). Here the CDR3 reads CASSLAHPGRGFYGYTF. The CDR3, as DNA: TGTGCCAGCAGTTTAGCCCACCCGGGCCGGGGGTTCTATGGCTACACCTTC.

V gene TRBV9 combines with J gene TRBJ2-7; weak D call: TRBD1 (6 bases). The germline gives CDR1 SGDLS, CDR2 YYNGEE. This CDR3 spans 14 amino acids. V gave up 3 bases and J gave up 6 bases, with 16 bases separating them. The CDR3 DNA is TGTGCCAGCAGCGCGGACAGACTCAGCCTCGAGCAGTACTTC. This translates into CASSADRLSLEQYF.

The chain recombines TRBV10-3 with TRBJ1-1; TRBD1 is a possible D gene (6 bases). CDR1 ENHRY and CDR2 SYGVKD come from the germline V gene. The V end lost 6 bases, the J end lost 1 base, and 15 bases lay between the germline ends. The CDR3 contains 15 residues. In DNA, the CDR3 is TGTGCCATCAGCCGGAGTGGGGGCGAGAACACTGAAGCTTTCTTT. It yields the protein CAISRSGGENTEAFF.

This clone was observed a handful of times. This rearrangement joins TRBV4-2 to TRBJ1-1; TRBD1 might be the D (6 bases). The CDR3 sequence is 12 residues long. Trimming removed 7 bases at V and 9 bases at J, with 15 bases between. Germline V CDR1 and CDR2: LGHNA, YNFKEQ. The CDR3 DNA reads as TGTGCCAGCACCGGGAGGGGGTCCCAAGCTTTCTTT. Its protein product is CASTGRGSQAFF.

This clone was counted only a few times. The V gene is TRBV2, the J gene TRBJ2-7; the match to TRBD1 covers 9 bases. CDR1 SNHLY and CDR2 FYNNEI come from the germline V gene. CDR3 length: 14 residues. Trimming took 4 bases from V and 3 from J; bases not matched to a gene: 4. The chain's CDR3 is CASSADRGVYEQYF. DNA of the CDR3: TGTGCCAGCAGTGCGGACAGGGGAGTCTACGAGCAGTACTTC.

CDR3 DNA sequence: TGTGCCAGCTCACCGGGATCAGGGACCTACGAGCAGTACTTC. Its protein product is CASSPGSGTYEQYF. This chain connects TRBV18 to TRBJ2-7; tentatively, D is TRBD1 (5 bases). The V and J ends lost 3 bases and 2 bases respectively, with 11 bases between them. Germline V gene sequence: CDR1 KGHSH, CDR2 LQKENI. The CDR3 totals 14 residues.

The chain recombines TRBV5-4 with TRBJ2-1; perhaps TRBD2 as D (6 bases). V was shortened by 3 bases and J by 9 bases, with 13 bases between the two germline ends. The germline gives CDR1 SGHNT, CDR2 YYREEE (reference sequence). The CDR3 runs 13 residues. CDR3 DNA: TGTGCCAGCAGCTGGTCCAGGGAGGCTGAGCAGTTCTTC. Protein product: CASSWSREAEQFF.

The V call is TRBV6-1, the J call TRBJ1-2; TRBD1 is a possible D gene (6 bases). From germline, CDR1 is MNHNS and CDR2 SASEGT. Trimming took off 2 bases at V and 5 bases at J, with 15 bases between the two ends. The CDR3 has 15 residues. CDR3: CASSELAGEGYGYTF. CDR3 coding DNA: TGTGCCAGCAGTGAACTGGCAGGGGAGGGGTATGGCTACACCTTC.

The rearrangement joins TRBV5-1 to TRBJ2-5; TRBD2 is a possible D gene (6 bases). V lost 7 bases and J 7 bases, leaving 17 bases between the germline ends. Per germline, CDR1 SGHRS and CDR2 YFSETQ. There are 13 residues in the CDR3. The CDR3 is CASVNHPEGTQYF. CDR3 nucleotide sequence: TGCGCCAGCGTTAACCACCCGGAGGGGACCCAGTACTTC. Together with reference TRBV5-1 and TRBJ2-5, the CDR3 gives the full variable domain: KAGVTQTPRYLIKTRGQQVTLSCSPISGHRSVSWYQQTPGQGLQFLFEYFSETQRNKGNFPGRFSGRQFSNSRSEMNVSTLELGDSALYLCASVNHPEGTQYFGPGTRLLVL.

The table lists this clone with a few counts. V is TRBV5-1 and J is TRBJ1-2; 7 nucleotides match TRBD1. The CDR3 sequence is 14 residues long. Per the germline V gene, CDR1 is SGHRS and CDR2 is YFSETQ. The ends lost 3 bases at V and 8 bases at J; junction bases unmatched: 10. The CDR3 reads CASSSGQAPNGYTF. As DNA, the CDR3 is TGCGCCAGCAGCTCCGGACAGGCCCCTAACGGCTACACCTTC.

The gene calls are TRBV6-5 and TRBJ2-5; 7 bases line up with TRBD1. There are 15 residues in the CDR3. Germline V gene lookup returns CDR1 MNHEY and CDR2 SVGAGI. V was clipped by 6 bases and J by 0 bases; unmatched bases: 7. CDR3 sequence: CASSLIGTDQETQYF. The CDR3 DNA is TGTGCCAGCAGCCTAATCGGGACAGACCAAGAGACCCAGTACTTC.

This chain joins TRBV7-6 and TRBJ2-3, with D possibly being TRBD1 (5 bases). The CDR3 consists of 18 residues. V was shortened by 3 bases and J by 0 bases, with 19 bases between the two germline ends. Germline-derived CDR1 and CDR2 are SGHVS and FNYEAQ. This CDR3 is CASSFGIRTPRSTDTQYF. CDR3 in DNA: TGTGCCAGCAGCTTTGGGATACGGACACCCCGAAGCACAGATACGCAGTATTTT.

This clone was picked up a small number of times. V and J are TRBV4-1 and TRBJ1-2; no clear D gene. The germline V and J ends were trimmed by 4 bases and 3 bases, with 15 bases remaining between them. Germline values: CDR1 MGHRA, CDR2 YSYEKL. This CDR3 contains 15 residues. The CDR3 region is CASSLSVGVDYGYTF. CDR3 sequence (DNA): TGCGCCAGCAGCCTTTCCGTCGGTGTGGACTATGGCTACACCTTC.

The J gene is TRBJ1-1, the V gene TRBV4-1, with a tentative D call TRBD1 (6 bases). The V end was cut by 5 bases, the J end by 2 bases, with 18 bases between. The germline CDR1 and CDR2 sequences are MGHRA and YSYEKL. This CDR3 is built from 16 residues. CDR3 DNA: TGCGCCAGCAGCGCCCCACAGGGATCAAGAAACACTGAAGCTTTCTTT. This encodes CASSAPQGSRNTEAFF.

The chain combines TRBV5-8 with TRBJ2-3, with 10 nucleotides matching TRBD2. The V gene's germline CDR1 is SGHTS and CDR2 YDEGEE. The CDR3 sequence is 16 residues long. The V segment lost 0 bases and the J segment 5 bases; nucleotides outside the gene matches: 6. DNA for the CDR3: TGTGCCAGCAGCTTGGAGGCTAGCGGGGGATTAGATACGCAGTATTTT. Encoded protein: CASSLEASGGLDTQYF.

This clone came up once. This chain uses TRBV7-9 with TRBJ2-7; TRBD2 agrees at 8 bases. The CDR3 consists of 12 residues. J gave up 12 bases and V 1 base, and 5 bases lay outside the gene matches. In germline, CDR1 is SEHNR, CDR2 FQNEAQ (reference sequence). The CDR3, as DNA: TGTGCCAGCAGCTTAGGCGGGGGGTGGATGTACTTC. The encoded protein is CASSLGGGWMYF.

This chain connects TRBV14 to TRBJ1-4; D is undetermined. Germline V gene lookup returns CDR1 SGHDN and CDR2 FVKESK. The CDR3 totals 13 residues. V was trimmed by 5 bases and J by 16 bases, leaving 20 bases between them. CDR3 in DNA: TGTGCCAGCAGCACGTCCCCTGTCGGGTTAAGGTTTTTT. This encodes CASSTSPVGLRFF. The whole variable domain, filled in from reference TRBV14 and TRBJ1-4, reads EAGVTQFPSHSVIEKGQTVTLRCDPISGHDNLYWYRRVMGKEIKFLLHFVKESKQDESGMPNNRFLAERTGGTYSTLKVQPAELEDSGVYFCASSTSPVGLRFFGSGTQLSVL.

V is TRBV7-6 and J is TRBJ1-1; D is uncertain. The V gene lost 11 bases and the J gene lost 0 bases, with 7 bases spanning the gap. The CDR3 is made up of 11 amino acids. CDR1 is SGHVS, CDR2 FNYEAQ, per germline. DNA for the CDR3: TGTGCCGTAAGCTTGAACACTGAAGCTTTCTTT. Amino acids: CAVSLNTEAFF.

This clone was detected once. This chain uses TRBV19 with TRBJ2-2; D perhaps matches TRBD1 (10 bases). Per the germline V gene, CDR1 is LNHDA and CDR2 is SQIVND (reference sequence). The germline V and J ends were trimmed by 2 bases and 6 bases, with 16 bases remaining between them. The CDR3 is 16 residues long. As DNA, the CDR3 is TGTGCCAGTAGTATACTAGCGGGACAGGGGCCCGGGGAGCTGTTTTTT. Translated: CASSILAGQGPGELFF. The whole variable domain, filled in from reference TRBV19 and TRBJ2-2, reads DGGITQSPKYLFRKEGQNVTLSCEQNLNHDAMYWYRQDPGQGLRLIYYSQIVNDFQKGDIAEGYSVSREKKESFPLTVTSAQKNPTAFYLCASSILAGQGPGELFFGEGSRLTVL.

The chain recombines TRBV6-5 with TRBJ1-5; tentatively, D is TRBD1 (5 bases). From germline, CDR1 is MNHEY and CDR2 SVGAGI. The V gene lost 8 bases and the J gene lost 0 bases, with 8 bases spanning the gap. This CDR3 is built from 13 residues. The CDR3 DNA reads TGTGCCAGCTCTGACAGTAGCAATCAGCCCCAGCATTTT. Translated, it gives CASSDSSNQPQHF.

This rearrangement joins TRBV9 to TRBJ2-1, with TRBD1 matching over 10 bases. This CDR3 region has 16 residues. Germline assignment: CDR1 SGDLS and CDR2 YYNGEE. V lost 0 bases to trimming and J lost 5 bases; unmatched junction nucleotides: 5. The CDR3, as DNA: TGTGCCAGCAGCGTAGGACAGGGGGCGCGTGACAATGAGCAGTTCTTC. Its protein is CASSVGQGARDNEQFF.

The DNA for the CDR3 is TGTGCCACGGACAGGGGGTCCTACAATGAGCAGTTCTTC. It yields the protein CATDRGSYNEQFF. V usage is TRBV10-3 and J usage is TRBJ2-1; 10 bases match TRBD1. Germline V gene lookup returns CDR1 ENHRY and CDR2 SYGVKD. With V trimmed by 10 bases and J by 1 base, 1 base remained unmatched. The CDR3 totals 13 residues.

This chain connects TRBV30 to TRBJ2-4; D uncertain. The germline gives CDR1 GTSNPN, CDR2 SVGIG (reference sequence). The length of the CDR3 is 14 residues. V dropped 2 bases and J dropped 0 bases, with 8 bases sitting between them. The chain's CDR3 is CAWSLSLAKNIQYF. CDR3 in DNA: TGTGCCTGGAGTCTTTCACTAGCCAAAAACATTCAGTACTTC. Supplemented by reference TRBV30 and TRBJ2-4, the full variable domain reads SQTIHQWPATLVQPVGSPLSLECTVEGTSNPNLYWYRQAAGRGLQLLFYSVGIGQISSEVPQNLSASRPQDRQFILSSKKLLLSDSGFYLCAWSLSLAKNIQYFGAGTRLSVL.

This chain uses TRBV29-1 with TRBJ2-5; 9 bases match TRBD1. The CDR3 has 12 amino acids. Germline V CDR1 and CDR2: SQVTM, ANQGSEA. The J segment lost 2 bases and the V segment lost 7 bases, leaving 2 bases of the junction unmatched. The CDR3 DNA reads TGCAGCGCGGGACAGGGACAAGAGACCCAGTACTTC. This codes for CSAGQGQETQYF.

The CDR3, as DNA: TGTGCCAGCAGCTTAGACGGGGGGGCCGATGAGCAGTTCTTC. It translates to CASSLDGGADEQFF. The V call is TRBV11-3, the J call TRBJ2-1, with 8 bases aligning to TRBD2. Germline CDR1 and CDR2: SGHNT and YENEEA. The CDR3 runs 14 residues. V lost 0 bases, J lost 8 bases, and 3 bases stayed unmatched.

The CDR3 protein is CASSSEGVFTYGYTF. CDR3 sequence (DNA): TGTGCCAGCAGCTCTGAGGGAGTCTTCACCTATGGCTACACCTTC. The V and J genes are TRBV14 and TRBJ1-2; no clear D gene. Germline lookup yields CDR1 SGHDN and CDR2 FVKESK. Trimming stripped 5 bases from V and 4 bases from J, with 17 bases between. The CDR3 extends over 15 amino acids.